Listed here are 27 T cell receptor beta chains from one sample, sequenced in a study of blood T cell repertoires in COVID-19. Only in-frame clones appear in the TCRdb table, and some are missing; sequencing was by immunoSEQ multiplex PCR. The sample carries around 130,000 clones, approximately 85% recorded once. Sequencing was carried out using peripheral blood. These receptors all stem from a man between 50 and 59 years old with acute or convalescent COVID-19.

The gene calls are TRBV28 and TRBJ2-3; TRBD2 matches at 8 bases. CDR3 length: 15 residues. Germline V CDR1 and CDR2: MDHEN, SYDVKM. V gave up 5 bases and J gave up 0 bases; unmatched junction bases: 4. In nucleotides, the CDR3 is TGTGCCAGCAGTGGTAGCGGGATGAGCACAGATACGCAGTATTTT. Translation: CASSGSGMSTDTQYF.

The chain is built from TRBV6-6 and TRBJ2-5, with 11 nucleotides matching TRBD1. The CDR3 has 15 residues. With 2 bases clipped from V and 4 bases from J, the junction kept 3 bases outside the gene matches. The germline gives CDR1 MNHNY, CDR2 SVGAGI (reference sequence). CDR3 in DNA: TGTGCCAGCAGTTACAGGACAGGGGGCGCAGAGACCCAGTACTTC. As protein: CASSYRTGGAETQYF.

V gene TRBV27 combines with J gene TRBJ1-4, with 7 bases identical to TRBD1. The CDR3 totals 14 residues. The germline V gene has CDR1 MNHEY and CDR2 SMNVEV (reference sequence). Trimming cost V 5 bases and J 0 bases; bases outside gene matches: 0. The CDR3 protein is CASSGTATNEKLFF. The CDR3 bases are TGTGCCAGCAGTGGGACAGCAACTAATGAAAAACTGTTTTTT.

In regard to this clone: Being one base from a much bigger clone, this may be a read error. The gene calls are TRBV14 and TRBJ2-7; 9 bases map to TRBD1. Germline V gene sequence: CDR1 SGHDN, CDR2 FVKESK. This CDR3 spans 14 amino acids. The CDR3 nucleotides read TGTGCCAGCAGCCAGGGACAGGGCCCCTACGAGCAGCACTTC. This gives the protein CASSQGQGPYEQHF.

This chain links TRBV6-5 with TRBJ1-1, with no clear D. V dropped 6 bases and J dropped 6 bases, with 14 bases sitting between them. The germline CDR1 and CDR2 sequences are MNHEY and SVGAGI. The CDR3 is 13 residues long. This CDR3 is CASRPRTVSEAFF. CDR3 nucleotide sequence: TGTGCCAGCAGACCCCGCACGGTTTCTGAAGCTTTCTTT.

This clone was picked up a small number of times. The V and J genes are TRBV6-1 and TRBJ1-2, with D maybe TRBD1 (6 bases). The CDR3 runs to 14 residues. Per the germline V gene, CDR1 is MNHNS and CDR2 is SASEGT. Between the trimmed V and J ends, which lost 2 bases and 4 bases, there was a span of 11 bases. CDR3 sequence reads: CASSENGGPYGYTF. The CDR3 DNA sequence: TGTGCCAGCAGTGAAAATGGGGGCCCCTATGGCTACACCTTC.

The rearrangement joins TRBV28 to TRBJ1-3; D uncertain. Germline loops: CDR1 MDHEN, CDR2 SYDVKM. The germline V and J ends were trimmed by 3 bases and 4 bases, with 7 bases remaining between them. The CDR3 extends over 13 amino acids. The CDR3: CASSLNSGNTIYF. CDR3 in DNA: TGTGCCAGCAGTTTGAACAGCGGAAACACCATATATTTT.

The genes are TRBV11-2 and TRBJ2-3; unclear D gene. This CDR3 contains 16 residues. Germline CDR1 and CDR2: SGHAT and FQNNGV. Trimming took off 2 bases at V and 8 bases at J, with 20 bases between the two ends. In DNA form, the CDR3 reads TGTGCCAGCAGCTTAAGTTCCAGTGCGGTTCTGGGTACGCAGTATTTT. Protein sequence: CASSLSSSAVLGTQYF.

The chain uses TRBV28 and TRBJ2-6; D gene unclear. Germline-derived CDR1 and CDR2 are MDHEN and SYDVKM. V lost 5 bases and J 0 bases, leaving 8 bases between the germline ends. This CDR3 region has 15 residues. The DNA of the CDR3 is TGTGCCAGCAGTCTGATGGCCTCTGGGGCCAACGTCCTGACTTTC. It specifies CASSLMASGANVLTF.

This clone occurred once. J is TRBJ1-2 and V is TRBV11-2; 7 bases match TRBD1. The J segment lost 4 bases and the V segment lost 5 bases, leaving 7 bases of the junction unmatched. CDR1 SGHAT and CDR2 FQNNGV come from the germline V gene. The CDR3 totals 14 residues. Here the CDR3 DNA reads TGTGCCAGCAGCCGGGAGGGGGCGAGCTATGGCTACACCTTC. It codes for CASSREGASYGYTF.

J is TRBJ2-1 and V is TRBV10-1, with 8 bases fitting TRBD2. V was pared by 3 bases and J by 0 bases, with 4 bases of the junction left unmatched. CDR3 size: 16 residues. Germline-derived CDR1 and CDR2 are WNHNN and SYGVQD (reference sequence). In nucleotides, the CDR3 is TGCGCCAGCAGTGATTTAGCGGGAAGCTCCTACAATGAGCAGTTCTTC. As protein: CASSDLAGSSYNEQFF.

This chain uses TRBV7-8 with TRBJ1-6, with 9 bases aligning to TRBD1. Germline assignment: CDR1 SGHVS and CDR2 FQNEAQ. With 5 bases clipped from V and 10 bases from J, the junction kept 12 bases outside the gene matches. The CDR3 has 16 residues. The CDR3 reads CASSPNRDRAISPLHF. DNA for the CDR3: TGTGCCAGCAGCCCCAACCGGGACAGGGCGATCTCACCCCTCCACTTT.

This chain's CDR3 is CASSDQNFPSSGANVLTF. Here the CDR3 DNA reads TGTGCCAGCAGCGATCAGAATTTCCCTTCCTCTGGGGCCAACGTCCTGACTTTC. The rearrangement uses TRBV9 and TRBJ2-6; no definite D call. V was trimmed by 3 bases and J by 0 bases, leaving 16 bases between them. The CDR3 runs 18 residues. Germline values: CDR1 SGDLS, CDR2 YYNGEE. Using reference TRBV9 and TRBJ2-6 for the parts outside the CDR3, the full variable domain is DSGVTQTPKHLITATGQRVTLRCSPRSGDLSVYWYQQSLDQGLQFLIQYYNGEERAKGNILERFSAQQFPDLHSELNLSSLELGDSALYFCASSDQNFPSSGANVLTFGAGSRLTVL.

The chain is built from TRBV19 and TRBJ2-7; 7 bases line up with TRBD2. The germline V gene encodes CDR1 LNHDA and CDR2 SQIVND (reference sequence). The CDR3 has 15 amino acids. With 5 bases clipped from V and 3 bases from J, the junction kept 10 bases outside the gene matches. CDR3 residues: CASSDGGRGYYEQYF. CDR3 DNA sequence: TGTGCCAGTAGTGATGGCGGGAGAGGATACTACGAGCAGTACTTC.

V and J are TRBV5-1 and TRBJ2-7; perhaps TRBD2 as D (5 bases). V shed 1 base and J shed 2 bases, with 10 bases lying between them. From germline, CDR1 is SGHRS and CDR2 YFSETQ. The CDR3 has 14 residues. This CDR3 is CASSLSLATYEQYF. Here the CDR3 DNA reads TGCGCCAGCAGCTTGAGTCTAGCTACCTACGAGCAGTACTTC. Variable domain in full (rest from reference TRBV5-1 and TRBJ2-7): KAGVTQTPRYLIKTRGQQVTLSCSPISGHRSVSWYQQTPGQGLQFLFEYFSETQRNKGNFPGRFSGRQFSNSRSEMNVSTLELGDSALYLCASSLSLATYEQYFGPGTRLTVT.

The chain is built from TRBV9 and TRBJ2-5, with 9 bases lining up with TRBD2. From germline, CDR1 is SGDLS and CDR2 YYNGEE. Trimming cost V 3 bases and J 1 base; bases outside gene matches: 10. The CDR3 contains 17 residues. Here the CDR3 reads CASSAMRSGGLQETQYF. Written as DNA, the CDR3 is TGTGCCAGCAGCGCCATGAGGAGCGGGGGGCTCCAAGAGACCCAGTACTTC.

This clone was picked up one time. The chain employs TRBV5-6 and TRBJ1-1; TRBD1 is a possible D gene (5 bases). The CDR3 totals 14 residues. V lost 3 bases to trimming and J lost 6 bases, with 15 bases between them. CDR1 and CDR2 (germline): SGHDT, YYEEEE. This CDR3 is CASSSPGREAEAFF. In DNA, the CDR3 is TGTGCCAGCAGCTCGCCAGGGAGGGAGGCTGAAGCTTTCTTT. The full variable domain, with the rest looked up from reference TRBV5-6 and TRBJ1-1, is DAGVTQSPTHLIKTRGQQVTLRCSPKSGHDTVSWYQQALGQGPQFIFQYYEEEERQRGNFPDRFSGHQFPNYSSELNVNALLLGDSALYLCASSSPGREAEAFFGQGTRLTVV.

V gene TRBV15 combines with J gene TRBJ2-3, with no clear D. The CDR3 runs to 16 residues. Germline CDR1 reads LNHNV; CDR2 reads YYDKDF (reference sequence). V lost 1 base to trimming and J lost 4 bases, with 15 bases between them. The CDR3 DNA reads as TGTGCCACCAGCAGAGGGTGGCTAAGTCGGGCAGATACGCAGTATTTT. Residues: CATSRGWLSRADTQYF.

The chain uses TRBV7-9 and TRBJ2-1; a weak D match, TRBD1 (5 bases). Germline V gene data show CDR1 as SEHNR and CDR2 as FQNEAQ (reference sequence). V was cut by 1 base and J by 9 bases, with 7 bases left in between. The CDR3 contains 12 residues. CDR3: CASSLVGAEQFF. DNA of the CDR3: TGTGCCAGCAGCTTAGTAGGGGCTGAGCAGTTCTTC.

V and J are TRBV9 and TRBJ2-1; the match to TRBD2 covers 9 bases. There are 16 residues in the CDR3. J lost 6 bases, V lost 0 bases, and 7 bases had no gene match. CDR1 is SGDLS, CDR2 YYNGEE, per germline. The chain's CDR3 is CASSVVSGRSPNEQFF. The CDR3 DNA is TGTGCCAGCAGCGTAGTTAGCGGGAGATCCCCCAATGAGCAGTTCTTC.

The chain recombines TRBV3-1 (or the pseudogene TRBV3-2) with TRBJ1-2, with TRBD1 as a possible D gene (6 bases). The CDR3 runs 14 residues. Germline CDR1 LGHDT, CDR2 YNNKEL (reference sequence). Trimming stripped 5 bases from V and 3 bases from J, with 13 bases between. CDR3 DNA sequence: TGTGCCAGCAGCGCAGGGACAACTCACTATGGCTACACCTTC. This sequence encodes CASSAGTTHYGYTF.

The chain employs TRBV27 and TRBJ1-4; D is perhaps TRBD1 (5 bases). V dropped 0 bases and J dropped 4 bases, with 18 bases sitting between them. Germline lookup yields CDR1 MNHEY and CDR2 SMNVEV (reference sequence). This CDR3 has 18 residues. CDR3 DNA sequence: TGTGCCAGCAGTTTATCGTCAAATTCCGGAGGGGTTAATGAAAAACTGTTTTTT. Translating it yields CASSLSSNSGGVNEKLFF.

The CDR3 DNA reads as TGTGCCAGCAGCCCGTCCGTAGCGGGAGGGCTCGATACGCAGTATTTT. This codes for CASSPSVAGGLDTQYF. The chain couples TRBV7-2 to TRBJ2-3, with TRBD2 matching 11 bases. The CDR3 covers 16 residues. The V gene's germline CDR1 is SGHTA and CDR2 FQGNSA. Trimming at V came to 5 bases and at J to 6 bases, leaving 10 bases not matched to a gene.

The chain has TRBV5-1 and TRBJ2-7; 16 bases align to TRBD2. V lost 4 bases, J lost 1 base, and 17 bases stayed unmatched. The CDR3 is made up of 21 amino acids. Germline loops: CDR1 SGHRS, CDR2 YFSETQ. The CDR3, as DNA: TGCGCCAGCAGCCAGGGACTAGCGGGGGGGCCAACGATCCTAGGTTCCTACGAGCAGTACTTC. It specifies CASSQGLAGGPTILGSYEQYF.

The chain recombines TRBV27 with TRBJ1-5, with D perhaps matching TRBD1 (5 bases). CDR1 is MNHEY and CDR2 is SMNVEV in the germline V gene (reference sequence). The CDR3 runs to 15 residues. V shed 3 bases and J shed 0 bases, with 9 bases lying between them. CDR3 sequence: CASSLDTYSNQPQHF. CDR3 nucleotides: TGTGCCAGCAGTTTGGACACTTATAGCAATCAGCCCCAGCATTTT.

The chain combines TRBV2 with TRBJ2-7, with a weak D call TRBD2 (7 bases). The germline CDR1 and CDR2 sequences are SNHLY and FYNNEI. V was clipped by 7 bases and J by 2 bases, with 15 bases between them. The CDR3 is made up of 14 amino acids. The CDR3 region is CASNGGAPTYEQYF. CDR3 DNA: TGTGCCAGCAATGGGGGGGCACCTACCTACGAGCAGTACTTC.

This CDR3 reads CASSQERTVFPSGYTF. For the CDR3, the DNA is TGCGCCAGCAGCCAAGAACGGACAGTTTTTCCATCTGGCTACACCTTC. V gene TRBV4-1 combines with J gene TRBJ1-2; tentative D call: TRBD1 (6 bases). V lost 0 bases to trimming and J lost 7 bases, with 18 bases between them. Germline V gives CDR1 MGHRA, CDR2 YSYEKL. This CDR3 comprises 16 residues.